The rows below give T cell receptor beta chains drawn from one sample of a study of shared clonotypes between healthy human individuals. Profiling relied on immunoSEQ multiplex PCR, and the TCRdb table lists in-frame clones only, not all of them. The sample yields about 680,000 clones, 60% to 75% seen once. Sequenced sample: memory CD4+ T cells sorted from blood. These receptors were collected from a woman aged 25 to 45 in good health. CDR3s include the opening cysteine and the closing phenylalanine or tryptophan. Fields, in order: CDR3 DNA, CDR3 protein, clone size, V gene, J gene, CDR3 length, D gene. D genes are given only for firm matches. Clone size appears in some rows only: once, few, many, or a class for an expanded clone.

TGTGCCAGTAGTTCTGTTCGAACCTCCCATCCGGGACAGGGCTTCTACGAGCAGTACTTC	CASSSVRTSHPGQGFYEQYF	.	TRBV19	TRBJ2-7	20	TRBD1
TGTGCCAGCAGTCTTGGACTAGCGGGAGTCGGGGAGCTGTTTTTT	CASSLGLAGVGELFF	.	TRBV7-3	TRBJ2-2	15	TRBD2
TGTGCCAGCAGTTTAAATCTAGCGGGAGTACCCAATGAGCAGTTCTTC	CASSLNLAGVPNEQFF	.	TRBV27	TRBJ2-1	16	TRBD2
TGTGCCAGTAGTATCCCCCAGCGGGAATCCAATGAGCAGTTCTTC	CASSIPQRESNEQFF	.	TRBV19	TRBJ2-1	15	TRBD2
TGTGCCAGCAGCTTAGACAGGGGGCGGTTAATAAGTCGGAACACTGAAGCTTTCTTT	CASSLDRGRLISRNTEAFF	few	TRBV5-6	TRBJ1-1	19	TRBD1
TGTGCCAGCAGACCTGACTCCCGTACCCTTATATATGGCTACACCTTC	CASRPDSRTLIYGYTF	.	TRBV5-6	TRBJ1-2	16	.
TGTGCCAGCACCGACGGGTTCTCCTACGAGCAGTACTTC	CASTDGFSYEQYF	.	TRBV6-5	TRBJ2-7	13	.
TGTGCCAGTAGTACCGGACAGGGAGGTCACAATCAGCCCCAGCATTTT	CASSTGQGGHNQPQHF	many	TRBV19	TRBJ1-5	16	TRBD1
TGCAGCGTGGACAGGGGGGGCGAGACCCAGTACTTC	CSVDRGGETQYF	.	TRBV29-1	TRBJ2-5	12	TRBD1
TGTGCCAGTAGTATACGGAGGGAGTACGAGCAGTACTTC	CASSIRREYEQYF	once	TRBV19	TRBJ2-7	13	.
TGTGCCAGCAGCCGGGGATGGGTGAGGGGGAGCACAGATACGCAGTATTTT	CASSRGWVRGSTDTQYF	.	TRBV27	TRBJ2-3	17	.
TGTGCCAGCAGCCCCGGGGAGGGAAGTAGCCGGGAGCTGTTTTTT	CASSPGEGSSRELFF	.	TRBV7-9	TRBJ2-2	15	TRBD2
TGTGCCAGCAGACGGACCAGGGGCCAGCCCCAGCATTTT	CASRRTRGQPQHF	.	TRBV28	TRBJ1-5	13	.
TGTGCCAGCAGCTTAGGACCCAGCGGGCCCTCCTACGAGCAGTACTTC	CASSLGPSGPSYEQYF	.	TRBV7-6	TRBJ2-7	16	.
TGTGCCAGCAGAGGGTGGGACAGGGACAAGTATACGCAGTATTTT	CASRGWDRDKYTQYF	.	TRBV6-5	TRBJ2-3	15	TRBD1
TGTGCCACCAGCAGAGGGGACAGAAACTATGGCTACACCTTC	CATSRGDRNYGYTF	.	TRBV15	TRBJ1-2	14	TRBD1
TGTGCCAGCAGTCATAACGTTCCCACTGAAGCTTTCTTT	CASSHNVPTEAFF	many	TRBV5-5	TRBJ1-1	13	.
TGTGCCAGCAGTGGAGAGGGACAGGGCCAAGAGACCCAGTACTTC	CASSGEGQGQETQYF	few	TRBV2	TRBJ2-5	15	TRBD1
TGTGCCAGCAGTTTGCAGACAGATGAAGCTTTCTTT	CASSLQTDEAFF	.	TRBV28	TRBJ1-1	12	.
TGTGCCAGCAGCTCCGGGACTAGCGGGAGGGAGACCCAGTACTTC	CASSSGTSGRETQYF	.	TRBV7-2	TRBJ2-5	15	TRBD2
TGTGCCTGGAGTCCTTCACTAGGTGTCACAGATACGCAGTATTTT	CAWSPSLGVTDTQYF	.	TRBV30	TRBJ2-3	15	.
TGTGCCAGCAGCTTAAAGGTTGCGGGAGGGCCGGGGGAGACCCAGTACTTC	CASSLKVAGGPGETQYF	.	TRBV7-7	TRBJ2-5	17	TRBD2
TGTGCCAGCAGGACTACAGGGAATCAGCCCCAGCATTTT	CASRTTGNQPQHF	few	TRBV28	TRBJ1-5	13	.
TGTGCCAGCATTAGGCTGGGGGCTCTCTCTGGGGCCAACGTCCTGACTTTC	CASIRLGALSGANVLTF	.	TRBV2	TRBJ2-6	17	.
TGTGCCAGCAGCCCCATTACTAGCGGAGCCTCCTACGAGCAGTACTTC	CASSPITSGASYEQYF	once	TRBV11-2	TRBJ2-7	16	TRBD2
TGTGCCAGCTTCCGAGCGGGAGGGTCTGCAGATACGCAGTATTTT	CASFRAGGSADTQYF	.	TRBV28	TRBJ2-3	15	TRBD2
TGTGCCAGCAGTTTAAAGCCACAGGGGAAAGCTTTCTTT	CASSLKPQGKAFF	.	TRBV28	TRBJ1-1	13	TRBD1
TGTGCCAGCAGTTACGGCGGCTCTAGCACAGATACGCAGTATTTT	CASSYGGSSTDTQYF	.	TRBV6-5	TRBJ2-3	15	.
TGTGCCAGTAGGGGCCAGGGCGCTGAAGCTTTCTTT	CASRGQGAEAFF	.	TRBV14	TRBJ1-1	12	.
TGTGCCAGCAGCCGGGCCTCTAGCACAGATACGCAGTATTTT	CASSRASSTDTQYF	many	TRBV7-2	TRBJ2-3	14	.
TGTGCCAGCAGCTTATTCGCGGGAGGGATCCAAGAGACCCAGTACTTC	CASSLFAGGIQETQYF	.	TRBV11-2	TRBJ2-5	16	TRBD2
TGTGCCAGCCCGCCCAGGAGGGGATTGAACACTGAAGCTTTCTTT	CASPPRRGLNTEAFF	.	TRBV28	TRBJ1-1	15	.
TGCGCCAGCAGCGAAGGCCTAGCGGGAGCGTTTGGGAACACCGGGGAGCTGTTTTTT	CASSEGLAGAFGNTGELFF	.	TRBV4-1	TRBJ2-2	19	TRBD2
TGCGCCAGCAGCTTGGAGCAGGGCAGGGGGGACTACGAGCAGTACTTC	CASSLEQGRGDYEQYF	.	TRBV5-1	TRBJ2-7	16	.
TGTGCCAGCGGACACGATTATGGCTACACCTTC	CASGHDYGYTF	few	TRBV28	TRBJ1-2	11	.
TGTGCCGTTAGACGACAGGGAGTCAACACTGAAGCTTTCTTT	CAVRRQGVNTEAFF	once	TRBV19	TRBJ1-1	14	TRBD1
TGTGCCAGCAGTTTAGGGCTGGGGAGCGATACGCAGTATTTT	CASSLGLGSDTQYF	.	TRBV28	TRBJ2-3	14	.
TGCGCCAGCAGTGAGTCAATGGGACAGACCTATGGCTACACCTTC	CASSESMGQTYGYTF	many	TRBV10-2	TRBJ1-2	15	TRBD1
TGTGCCATCAGTGAGTCGTGGGGAGGGGGGACGAACACAGATACGCAGTATTTT	CAISESWGGGTNTDTQYF	.	TRBV10-3	TRBJ2-3	18	.
TGCGCCAGCAGCCAAGGTGAAGGGCATGAGGAAAAACTGTTTTTT	CASSQGEGHEEKLFF	.	TRBV4-1	TRBJ1-4	15	.
TGTGCCAGCTCACCACCGTCTTTTGCCGGGGAGCTGTTTTTT	CASSPPSFAGELFF	.	TRBV18	TRBJ2-2	14	.
TGTGCCAGTAGTACGGGACTAGCGAACGTAGATGAGCAGTTCTTC	CASSTGLANVDEQFF	few	TRBV19	TRBJ2-1	15	TRBD2
TGCGCCAGCAGCCCCTGGACAGGGTCCGGGGCCAACGTCCTGACTTTC	CASSPWTGSGANVLTF	once	TRBV5-1	TRBJ2-6	16	TRBD1
TGTGCCAGTAGTATACAGGGCGGCAGTGGAAACACCATATATTTT	CASSIQGGSGNTIYF	.	TRBV19	TRBJ1-3	15	.
TGTGCCTGGAGTGTACGAACGGGGACAGGGAACACTGAAGCTTTCTTT	CAWSVRTGTGNTEAFF	.	TRBV30	TRBJ1-1	16	TRBD1
TGCGCCAGCAGTCAATCCCCTACGGGAGAGGTGCCGGTTTGCCCCAGCAATGAGCAGTTCTTC	CASSQSPTGEVPVCPSNEQFF	.	TRBV23-1	TRBJ2-1	21	.
TGTGCCAGCAGCTTGGACATTTTTGGAAACACCATATATTTT	CASSLDIFGNTIYF	.	TRBV5-4	TRBJ1-3	14	.
TGTGCCAGCACGCCGGGGTACTTCACAGATACGCAGTATTTT	CASTPGYFTDTQYF	.	TRBV27	TRBJ2-3	14	.
TGTGCCAGTAATCATGGAGGGAGAGTAGCCAAAAACATTCAGTACTTC	CASNHGGRVAKNIQYF	.	TRBV19	TRBJ2-4	16	.
TGTGCCAGCAGCGAAGGCCTCCACTCTGGAAACACCATATATTTT	CASSEGLHSGNTIYF	few	TRBV4-2	TRBJ1-3	15	.
TGTGCCAGCAGCTTAGACCGCGGGTACAATGAGCAGTTCTTC	CASSLDRGYNEQFF	.	TRBV11-2	TRBJ2-1	14	.
TGTGCCAGCAGCTTATCGGGGAGGGGGGAGACCCAGTACTTC	CASSLSGRGETQYF	.	TRBV7-2	TRBJ2-5	14	.
TGCGCCAGCAGCCAAGAGCGGGGGCTACCTTCCTCCGAGCAGTACTTC	CASSQERGLPSSEQYF	many	TRBV4-1	TRBJ2-7	16	.
TGCGCCAGCAGCTTGGCCGGGACCGACGCCGGGTACGAGCAGTACTTC	CASSLAGTDAGYEQYF	many	TRBV5-1	TRBJ2-7	16	.
TGCGCCAGCAGCTTTAAGGAATCCCGGGGCACCGGGGAGCTGTTTTTT	CASSFKESRGTGELFF	.	TRBV5-1	TRBJ2-2	16	.
TGTGCCAGCAGCTCTGGACAGGGGATAAATCAGCCCCAGCATTTT	CASSSGQGINQPQHF	.	TRBV6-1	TRBJ1-5	15	TRBD1
TGTGCCAGCAGCTTACGGGCTAACCAAGAGACCCAGTACTTC	CASSLRANQETQYF	.	TRBV7-8	TRBJ2-5	14	.